Shown below are 25 T cell receptor beta chains from a single sample sequenced in a study of OX40 agonist ivuxolimab in advanced cancers. Assay: immunoSEQ multiplex PCR; the TCRdb copy retains only in-frame clones and omits some. The sample shows roughly 97,000 clones, around 85% of them seen only once. Material: CD4+ or CD8+ T cells sorted from blood, obtained in a trial of the OX40 agonist ivuxolimab. All receptors come from an adult with an advanced solid tumor such as melanoma, head and neck, liver or kidney cancer.

The chain is built from TRBV6-6 and TRBJ1-3, with no clear D. The CDR3 length is 12 residues. Trimming pared 7 bases from V and 0 bases from J, leaving 4 bases between. The germline V gene has CDR1 MNHNY and CDR2 SVGAGI (reference sequence). CDR3 amino acids: CASNPSGNTIYF. The CDR3 bases are TGTGCCAGCAATCCCTCTGGAAACACCATATATTTT.

The rearrangement uses TRBV7-2 and TRBJ2-7; D is unclear. V was trimmed by 1 base and J by 6 bases, leaving 7 bases between them. The length of the CDR3 is 12 residues. Germline values: CDR1 SGHTA, CDR2 FQGNSA. The CDR3 reads CASSLVNTEQYF. Written as DNA, the CDR3 is TGTGCCAGCAGCTTAGTCAACACCGAGCAGTACTTC.

This sequence joins TRBV5-1 and TRBJ2-1, with TRBD2 matching over 11 bases. Germline trimming cut 4 bases from V and 3 bases from J; bases unmatched to any gene: 9. This CDR3 has 17 residues. CDR1 and CDR2 (germline): SGHRS, YFSETQ. CDR3 residues: CASSIQTGLAVYNEQFF. As DNA, the CDR3 is TGCGCCAGCAGCATCCAAACGGGACTAGCGGTCTACAATGAGCAGTTCTTC. The full variable domain, with the rest looked up from reference TRBV5-1 and TRBJ2-1, is KAGVTQTPRYLIKTRGQQVTLSCSPISGHRSVSWYQQTPGQGLQFLFEYFSETQRNKGNFPGRFSGRQFSNSRSEMNVSTLELGDSALYLCASSIQTGLAVYNEQFFGPGTRLTVL.

V usage is TRBV2 and J usage is TRBJ1-2; D is unclear. V lost 5 bases and J 8 bases, leaving 12 bases between the germline ends. The V gene's germline CDR1 is SNHLY and CDR2 FYNNEI. This CDR3 contains 12 residues. DNA of the CDR3: TGTGCCAGCAGTCCCAACGGTCGGGGCTACACCTTC. Translating it yields CASSPNGRGYTF.

The J gene is TRBJ2-2, the V gene TRBV9; a possible D gene is TRBD1 (5 bases). V shed 0 bases and J shed 4 bases, with 13 bases lying between them. Germline-derived CDR1 and CDR2 are SGDLS and YYNGEE. The CDR3 covers 16 residues. The CDR3 spells CASSVGPGLVTGELFF. The CDR3 DNA reads TGTGCCAGCAGCGTAGGGCCAGGGCTGGTCACCGGGGAGCTGTTTTTT.

V usage is TRBV18 and J usage is TRBJ1-1, with no clear D. This CDR3 is built from 14 residues. Looked up from germline, CDR1 is KGHSH and CDR2 is LQKENI. V gave up 3 bases and J gave up 8 bases, with 16 bases separating them. The CDR3 bases are TGTGCCAGCTCACCTCCGGGCAGGCTAAGCGAAGCTTTCTTT. Encoded protein: CASSPPGRLSEAFF.

The chain combines TRBV19 with TRBJ1-5, with TRBD1 matching 11 bases. This CDR3 spans 16 amino acids. With V trimmed by 6 bases and J by 4 bases, 8 bases remained unmatched. Germline-derived CDR1 and CDR2 are LNHDA and SQIVND (reference sequence). The CDR3 sequence is CASRPGQGVGNQPQHF. The CDR3 bases are TGTGCCAGTAGGCCGGGACAGGGGGTAGGTAATCAGCCCCAGCATTTT.

The chain couples TRBV6-1 to TRBJ2-1, with D perhaps TRBD1 (5 bases). Between the trimmed V and J ends, which lost 0 bases and 7 bases, there was a span of 16 bases. The CDR3 is made up of 16 amino acids. Germline V gene sequence: CDR1 MNHNS, CDR2 SASEGT. The CDR3 is CASSEARQTRGNEQFF. The CDR3, as DNA: TGTGCCAGCAGTGAAGCGCGGCAGACAAGGGGTAATGAGCAGTTCTTC.

The V gene is TRBV5-1, the J gene TRBJ2-7; D perhaps matches TRBD1 (6 bases). V shed 0 bases and J shed 5 bases, with 15 bases lying between them. The CDR3 loop spans 15 amino acids. CDR1 is SGHRS, CDR2 YFSETQ, per germline. The chain's CDR3 is CASSLAQAGVDEQYF. The CDR3 DNA reads TGCGCCAGCAGCTTGGCCCAAGCAGGGGTCGACGAGCAGTACTTC.

The chain uses TRBV6-5 and TRBJ2-3, with D uncertain. The CDR3 consists of 13 residues. V dropped 2 bases and J dropped 4 bases, with 7 bases sitting between them. Germline V gives CDR1 MNHEY, CDR2 SVGAGI. The CDR3 loop reads CASSYKGPDTQYF. The CDR3 bases are TGTGCCAGCAGTTACAAGGGCCCAGATACGCAGTATTTT.

V is TRBV27 and J is TRBJ2-7; 8 positions match TRBD2. V trimming: 5 bases; J trimming: 0 bases; junction bases outside the gene matches: 6. CDR1 is MNHEY, CDR2 SMNVEV, per germline (reference sequence). The CDR3 is 15 amino acids. CDR3 nucleotides: TGTGCCAGCAGTCCGGGGGGGGGCGGCTCCTACGAGCAGTACTTC. It codes for CASSPGGGGSYEQYF.

Of note for this clone: The sample carries other DNA sequences with the same CDR3. This chain links TRBV9 with TRBJ2-2; no reliable D call. Germline V CDR1 and CDR2: SGDLS, YYNGEE. This CDR3 region has 12 residues. With 0 bases removed from V and 8 bases from J, the gap between germline ends came to 5 bases. The CDR3 spells CASSVEVGELFF. CDR3 DNA: TGTGCCAGCAGCGTAGAAGTAGGGGAGCTGTTTTTT.

The J gene is TRBJ2-1, the V gene TRBV27; 11 nucleotides line up with TRBD1. The junction had 9 bases not matched to a gene; V was cut back by 6 bases and J by 8 bases. The CDR3 contains 15 residues. CDR1 and CDR2 (germline): MNHEY, SMNVEV (reference sequence). CDR3 amino acids: CASRYGTGGFDEQFF. The DNA of the CDR3 is TGTGCCAGCAGATACGGGACAGGGGGTTTCGATGAGCAGTTCTTC.

The rearrangement links TRBV7-9 to TRBJ1-1; D gene unclear. Trimming removed 1 base from V and 11 bases from J, with 14 bases in between. Germline CDR1 and CDR2: SEHNR and FQNEAQ (reference sequence). The CDR3 length is 13 residues. This CDR3 is CASSLGSDPRAFF. The CDR3 DNA reads TGTGCCAGCAGCTTAGGCTCTGACCCTAGGGCTTTCTTT.

This rearrangement joins TRBV30 to TRBJ1-5; unclear D gene. V was cut by 2 bases and J by 7 bases, with 12 bases left in between. The CDR3 totals 13 residues. CDR1 and CDR2 from the germline V gene are GTSNPN and SVGIG (reference sequence). Written as DNA, the CDR3 is TGTGCCTGGAGTTCCTTAGACCGGCAGCCCCAGCATTTT. Protein sequence: CAWSSLDRQPQHF.

The genes are TRBV4-1 and TRBJ1-5, with TRBD1 matching 8 bases. V was pared by 4 bases and J by 2 bases, with 4 bases of the junction left unmatched. Germline V CDR1 and CDR2: MGHRA, YSYEKL. The CDR3 runs 15 residues. This CDR3 reads CASSPLDRGNQPQHF. The CDR3 DNA is TGCGCCAGCAGCCCCTTGGACAGGGGCAATCAGCCCCAGCATTTT.

The V gene is TRBV10-2, the J gene TRBJ2-7; D is ambiguous. V was clipped by 2 bases and J by 7 bases, with 12 bases between them. Germline loops: CDR1 WSHSY, CDR2 SAAADI. The CDR3 loop spans 13 amino acids. The CDR3 protein is CASSEREGREQYF. For the CDR3, the DNA is TGCGCCAGCAGTGAGAGGGAAGGAAGGGAGCAGTACTTC.

This clone appeared once. The chain recombines TRBV11-2 with TRBJ2-1; D is perhaps TRBD2 (6 bases). The V gene's germline CDR1 is SGHAT and CDR2 FQNNGV. Trimming removed 5 bases from V and 7 bases from J, with 15 bases in between. The CDR3 is made up of 14 amino acids. CDR3 residues: CASSPPGVGNEQFF. The CDR3 bases are TGTGCCAGCAGCCCCCCGGGAGTGGGAAATGAGCAGTTCTTC.

The chain recombines TRBV19 with TRBJ1-5; a possible D gene is TRBD1 (6 bases). Per germline, CDR1 LNHDA and CDR2 SQIVND (reference sequence). V was shortened by 7 bases and J by 3 bases, with 16 bases between the two germline ends. The CDR3 is 15 amino acids. CDR3 in DNA: TGTGCCAGTAACAGTCTAGGGGGTGTCAATCAGCCCCAGCATTTT. Encoded protein: CASNSLGGVNQPQHF.

The rearrangement uses TRBV5-4 and TRBJ1-2; TRBD1 matches 7 bases. Germline-derived CDR1 and CDR2 are SGHNT and YYREEE (reference sequence). V gave up 4 bases and J gave up 4 bases; unmatched junction bases: 10. The CDR3 contains 15 residues. The CDR3 loop is CASSRPGTDVYGYTF. The DNA for the CDR3 is TGTGCCAGCAGCCGCCCCGGGACAGACGTCTATGGCTACACCTTC. The whole variable domain, remainder taken from reference TRBV5-4 and TRBJ1-2, is ETGVTQSPTHLIKTRGQQVTLRCSSQSGHNTVSWYQQALGQGPQFIFQYYREEENGRGNFPPRFSGLQFPNYSSELNVNALELDDSALYLCASSRPGTDVYGYTFGSGTRLTVV.

V gene TRBV9 combines with J gene TRBJ2-6, with D hard to call. This CDR3 has 15 residues. Germline V CDR1 and CDR2: SGDLS, YYNGEE. V lost 4 bases and J lost 0, with 8 bases in between. DNA of the CDR3: TGTGCCAGCAGCCCCCGAGGCTCTGGGGCCAACGTCCTGACTTTC. It translates to CASSPRGSGANVLTF.

The chain employs TRBV27 and TRBJ1-2, with a possible D match to TRBD1 (6 bases). Germline values: CDR1 MNHEY, CDR2 SMNVEV (reference sequence). This CDR3 spans 15 amino acids. V lost 8 bases and J 6 bases, leaving 22 bases between the germline ends. CDR3: CASSSLGVRQDGYTF. The CDR3 region has the DNA TGTGCCAGCTCCTCACTCGGTGTTCGACAGGATGGCTACACCTTC.

As DNA, the CDR3 is TGTGCCAGCAGTTACCCCGGCAGGGCGATGGGCGAGCAGTACTTC. Translation gives CASSYPGRAMGEQYF. V usage is TRBV6-5 and J usage is TRBJ2-7; TRBD1 might be the D (5 bases). CDR1 and CDR2 from the germline V gene are MNHEY and SVGAGI. The length of the CDR3 is 15 residues. With 2 bases removed from V and 6 bases from J, the gap between germline ends came to 17 bases.

CDR3 in amino acids: CASMMGDLNSPLHF. DNA of the CDR3: TGCGCCAGCATGATGGGAGACCTTAATTCACCCCTCCACTTT. The chain couples TRBV5-1 to TRBJ1-6, with D uncertain. Trimming cost V 6 bases and J 6 bases, with 13 bases left between them. From germline, CDR1 is SGHRS and CDR2 YFSETQ. The CDR3 is 14 residues long.

A single count supports this clone. The genes are TRBV18 and TRBJ1-1, with a weak D call TRBD1 (5 bases). The V and J ends lost 9 bases and 3 bases respectively, with 14 bases between them. This CDR3 contains 13 residues. Germline V gene sequence: CDR1 KGHSH, CDR2 LQKENI. CDR3 DNA sequence: TGTGCCAGTTTCGGGACGTCGGACACTGAAGCTTTCTTT. This codes for CASFGTSDTEAFF.